The rows below give T cell receptor beta chains drawn from one sample of a study of blood T cell repertoires in COVID-19. The assay was immunoSEQ multiplex PCR, and TCRdb's table has in-frame clones only and misses some. The repertoire consists of more than 130,000 clones, with about 80% occurring once and the leading ten covering 6% to 7.5%. Sequencing was carried out using peripheral blood. The receptors come from a human donor in a cohort sampled during active COVID-19. Each CDR3 is given with its conserved first and last residue. Each record gives: clone size, J gene, D gene, V gene, CDR3 protein, CDR3 DNA. D genes are given only for firm matches. The listing skips clone size in some rows; elsewhere it reads once, few, many or a size class.

. TRBJ2-1 . TRBV27 CASSPRGYNEQFF TGTGCCAGCAGTCCCCGGGGGTACAATGAGCAGTTCTTC
. TRBJ2-3 . TRBV5-1 CASSLRPSLEDTQYF TGCGCCAGCAGCTTGCGACCTAGCTTGGAAGATACGCAGTATTTT
once TRBJ2-3 TRBD2 TRBV5-1 CASSLVDSGGGTDTQYF TGCGCCAGCAGCTTGGTTGATAGCGGGGGGGGCACAGATACGCAGTATTTT
. TRBJ2-2 . TRBV15 CATSRDAFGTGELFF TGTGCCACCAGCAGAGACGCCTTCGGGACCGGGGAGCTGTTTTTT
. TRBJ2-2 TRBD1 TRBV7-9 CASSLYGTGVDGELFF TGTGCCAGCAGCTTATACGGGACAGGGGTGGACGGGGAGCTGTTTTTT
. TRBJ1-2 . TRBV19 CASSTRQGAYGYTF TGTGCCAGTAGTACAAGGCAGGGTGCCTATGGCTACACCTTC
once TRBJ1-2 TRBD1 TRBV7-3 CASSPGQGVVDGYTF TGTGCCAGCAGCCCGGGACAGGGGGTGGTAGATGGCTACACCTTC
. TRBJ2-7 . TRBV3-1/TRBV3-2 CASSQGATSSYEQYF TGTGCCAGCAGCCAAGGGGCAACCTCCTCCTACGAGCAGTACTTC
few TRBJ1-3 . TRBV7-7 CASSPSGVSGNTIYF TGTGCTAGCAGCCCCAGTGGAGTTTCCGGAAACACCATATATTTT
. TRBJ2-3 TRBD2 TRBV9 CASSVGGRGNTQYF TGTGCCAGCAGCGTAGGGGGGAGGGGCAATACGCAGTATTTT
. TRBJ2-5 TRBD1 TRBV19 CASIGTGDETQYF TGTGCCAGTATCGGGACAGGGGATGAGACCCAGTACTTC
. TRBJ1-5 . TRBV19 CASSIGGHSNQPQHF TGTGCCAGTAGTATAGGGGGACATAGCAATCAGCCCCAGCATTTT
. TRBJ2-5 TRBD1 TRBV2 CASSAQGDKETQYF TGTGCCAGCAGTGCACAGGGGGATAAAGAGACCCAGTACTTC
few TRBJ2-3 TRBD2 TRBV4-1 CASSQGLAGVDTQYF TGCGCCAGCAGCCAAGGACTAGCGGGGGTAGATACGCAGTATTTT
. TRBJ2-5 TRBD2 TRBV6-4 CASSENAGGLETQYF TGTGCCAGCAGTGAAAACGCGGGGGGGCTTGAGACCCAGTACTTC
many TRBJ1-3 . TRBV6-5 CASSKEGGRPNTIYF TGTGCCAGCAGCAAGGAAGGGGGTCGTCCGAACACCATATATTTT
few TRBJ1-2 TRBD1 TRBV19 CASSMGQEYGYTF TGTGCCAGTAGTATGGGACAGGAGTATGGCTACACCTTC
few TRBJ1-3 TRBD1 TRBV4-2 CASRGAGQGTGNTIYF TGTGCCAGCAGGGGGGCCGGACAGGGGACTGGAAACACCATATATTTT
. TRBJ2-1 TRBD1 TRBV7-9 CASSLDDTGGNEQFF TGTGCCAGCAGCTTAGATGACACAGGGGGGAATGAGCAGTTCTTC
. TRBJ2-5 . TRBV30 CAWSRSGQETQYF TGTGCCTGGAGCCGGTCAGGCCAAGAGACCCAGTACTTC
. TRBJ1-5 . TRBV6-1 CASSESSGDQPQHF TGTGCCAGCAGTGAATCGTCAGGGGATCAGCCCCAGCATTTT
. TRBJ1-1 . TRBV7-8 CASSLSDRLGTEAFF TGTGCCAGCAGCTTATCCGACAGATTGGGCACTGAAGCTTTCTTT
. TRBJ2-7 . TRBV9 CASSPGISYEQYF TGTGCCAGCAGCCCAGGGATCTCCTACGAGCAGTACTTC
. TRBJ1-1 TRBD1 TRBV18 CASSPTGQGAGGTEAFF TGTGCCAGCTCACCGACGGGACAGGGGGCCGGTGGCACTGAAGCTTTCTTT
. TRBJ2-2 . TRBV19 CASSRDRFGGELFF TGTGCCAGTAGTAGAGACAGGTTTGGCGGGGAGCTGTTTTTT
once TRBJ1-4 TRBD1 TRBV19 CASSIETGTEKLFF TGTGCCAGTAGTATTGAGACAGGGACTGAAAAACTGTTTTTT
few TRBJ1-2 . TRBV18 CASSLKGDYGYTF TGTGCCAGCTCACTCAAGGGAGACTATGGCTACACCTTC
. TRBJ2-7 TRBD1 TRBV19 CASRNRGALGEQYF TGTGCCAGTAGAAACAGGGGCGCCTTAGGGGAGCAGTACTTC
once TRBJ1-1 . TRBV5-1 CASSSSSMNTEAFF TGCGCCAGCAGCTCAAGTAGCATGAACACTGAAGCTTTCTTT
. TRBJ1-2 . TRBV28 CASSQGTYGYTF TGTGCCAGCAGCCAGGGGACCTATGGCTACACCTTC
. TRBJ2-7 TRBD1 TRBV6-5 CASSPRTGYEQYF TGTGCCAGCAGCCCCAGGACAGGCTACGAGCAGTACTTC
once TRBJ2-1 TRBD1 TRBV27 CASSLGTGQGGNEQFF TGTGCCAGCAGTTTAGGAACGGGACAGGGTGGTAACGAGCAGTTCTTC
once TRBJ2-2 TRBD1 TRBV5-5 CASRPGTALTGELFF TGTGCCAGCAGACCCGGGACAGCCCTCACCGGGGAGCTGTTTTTT
few TRBJ1-2 . TRBV27 CASSLSGQTSGYTF TGTGCCAGCAGTTTATCTGGGCAAACCAGCGGCTACACCTTC
once TRBJ1-6 TRBD1 TRBV7-9 CASSGRSVRGSPLHF TGTGCCAGCAGCGGACGGTCGGTCAGGGGGTCACCCCTCCACTTT
. TRBJ2-5 . TRBV29-1 CSARTGQETQYF TGCAGCGCCAGGACTGGGCAAGAGACCCAGTACTTC
. TRBJ1-3 TRBD1 TRBV28 CASRGQGTVTGNTIYF TGTGCCAGCAGGGGACAGGGGACTGTTACTGGAAACACCATATATTTT
. TRBJ2-3 TRBD1 TRBV7-3 CASSLRGGFTTDTQYF TGTGCCAGCAGCCTGCGAGGGGGCTTTACCACAGATACGCAGTATTTT
. TRBJ2-1 . TRBV27 CASRVTRGAGLEQFF TGTGCCAGCAGAGTAACCAGGGGGGCAGGGCTTGAGCAGTTCTTC
. TRBJ1-6 . TRBV5-1 CASSLGLGQGNSPLHF TGCGCCAGCAGCTTGGGGCTAGGGCAGGGAAATTCACCCCTCCACTTT